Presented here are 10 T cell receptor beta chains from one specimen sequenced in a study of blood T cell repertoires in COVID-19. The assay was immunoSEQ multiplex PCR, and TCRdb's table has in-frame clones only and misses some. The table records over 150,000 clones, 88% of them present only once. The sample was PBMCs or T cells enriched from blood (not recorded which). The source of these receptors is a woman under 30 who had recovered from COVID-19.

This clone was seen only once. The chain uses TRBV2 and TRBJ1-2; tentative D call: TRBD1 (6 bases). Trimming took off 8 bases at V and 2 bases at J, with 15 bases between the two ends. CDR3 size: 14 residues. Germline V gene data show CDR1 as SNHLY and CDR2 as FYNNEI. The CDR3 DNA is TGTGCCAGCGACCGAAGGACAGAGAACTATGGCTACACCTTC. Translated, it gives CASDRRTENYGYTF.

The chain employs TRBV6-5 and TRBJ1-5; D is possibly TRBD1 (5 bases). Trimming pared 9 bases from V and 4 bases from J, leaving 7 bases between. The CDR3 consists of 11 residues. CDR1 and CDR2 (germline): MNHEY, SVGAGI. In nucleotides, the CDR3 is TGTGCCAGGTCAGGGAATCAGCCCCAGCATTTT. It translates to CARSGNQPQHF.

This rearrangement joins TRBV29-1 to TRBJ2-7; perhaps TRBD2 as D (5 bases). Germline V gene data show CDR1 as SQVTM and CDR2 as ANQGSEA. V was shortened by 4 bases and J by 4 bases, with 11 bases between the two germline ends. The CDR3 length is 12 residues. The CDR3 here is CSVAAGGYEQYF. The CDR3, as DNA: TGCAGCGTTGCTGCAGGAGGTTACGAGCAGTACTTC.

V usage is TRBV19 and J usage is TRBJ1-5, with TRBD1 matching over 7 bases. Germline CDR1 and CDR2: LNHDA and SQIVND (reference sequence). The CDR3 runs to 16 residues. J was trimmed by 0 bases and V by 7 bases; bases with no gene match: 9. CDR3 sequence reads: CASNGRGVGSNQPQHF. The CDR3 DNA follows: TGTGCCAGTAATGGCAGGGGGGTAGGTAGCAATCAGCCCCAGCATTTT.

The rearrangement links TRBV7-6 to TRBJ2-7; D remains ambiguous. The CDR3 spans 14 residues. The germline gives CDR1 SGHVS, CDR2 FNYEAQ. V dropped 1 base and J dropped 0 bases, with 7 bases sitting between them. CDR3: CASSLGTYSYEQYF. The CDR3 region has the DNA TGTGCCAGCAGCTTAGGCACCTACTCCTACGAGCAGTACTTC.

DNA for the CDR3: TGTGCCAGCAGCGTAGGGCCTAGCGGAGACAATGAGCAGTTCTTC. This translates into CASSVGPSGDNEQFF. The chain carries TRBV9 and TRBJ2-1; 7 nucleotides align to TRBD2. J was trimmed by 5 bases and V by 0 bases; bases with no gene match: 5. The germline V gene has CDR1 SGDLS and CDR2 YYNGEE. This CDR3 region has 15 residues.

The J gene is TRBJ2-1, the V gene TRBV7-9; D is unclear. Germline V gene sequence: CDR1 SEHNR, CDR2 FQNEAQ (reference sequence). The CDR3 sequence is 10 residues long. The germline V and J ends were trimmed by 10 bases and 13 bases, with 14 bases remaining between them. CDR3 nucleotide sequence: TGTGCCATCGAGGCCTTAAAACAGTTCTTC. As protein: CAIEALKQFF.

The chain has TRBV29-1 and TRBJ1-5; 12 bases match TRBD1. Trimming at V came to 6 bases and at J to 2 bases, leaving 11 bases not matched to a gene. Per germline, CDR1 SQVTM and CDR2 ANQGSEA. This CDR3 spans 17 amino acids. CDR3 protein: CSVQNPGQGAGNQPQHF. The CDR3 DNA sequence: TGCAGCGTACAGAACCCGGGACAGGGGGCCGGCAATCAGCCCCAGCATTTT.

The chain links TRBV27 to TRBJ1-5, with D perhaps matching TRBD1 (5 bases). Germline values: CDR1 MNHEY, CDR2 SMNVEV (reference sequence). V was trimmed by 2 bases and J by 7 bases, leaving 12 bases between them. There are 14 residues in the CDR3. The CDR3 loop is CASSLGAGVQPQHF. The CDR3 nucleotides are TGTGCCAGCAGTTTAGGGGCAGGTGTGCAGCCCCAGCATTTT.

CDR3 loop: CATSGSSYNEQFF. The CDR3 nucleotides read TGTGCCACCAGCGGCAGCTCCTACAATGAGCAGTTCTTC. The V and J genes are TRBV15 and TRBJ2-1, with D unresolved. This CDR3 comprises 13 residues. V shed 5 bases and J shed 0 bases, with 5 bases lying between them. The germline V gene has CDR1 LNHNV and CDR2 YYDKDF (reference sequence).